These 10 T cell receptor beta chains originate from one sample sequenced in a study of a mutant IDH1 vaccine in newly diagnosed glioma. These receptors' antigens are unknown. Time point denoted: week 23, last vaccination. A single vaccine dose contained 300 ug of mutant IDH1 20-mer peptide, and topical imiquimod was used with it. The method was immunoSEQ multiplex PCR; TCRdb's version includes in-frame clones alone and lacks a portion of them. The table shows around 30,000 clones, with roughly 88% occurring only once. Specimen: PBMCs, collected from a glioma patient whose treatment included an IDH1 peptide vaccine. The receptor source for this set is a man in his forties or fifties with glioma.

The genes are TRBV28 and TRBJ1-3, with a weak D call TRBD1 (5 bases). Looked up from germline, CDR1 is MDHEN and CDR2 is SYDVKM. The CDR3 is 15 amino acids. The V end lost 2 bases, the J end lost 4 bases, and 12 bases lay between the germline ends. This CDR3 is CASSLRGGDGNTIYF. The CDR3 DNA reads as TGTGCCAGCAGTTTAAGGGGAGGGGACGGAAACACCATATATTTT.

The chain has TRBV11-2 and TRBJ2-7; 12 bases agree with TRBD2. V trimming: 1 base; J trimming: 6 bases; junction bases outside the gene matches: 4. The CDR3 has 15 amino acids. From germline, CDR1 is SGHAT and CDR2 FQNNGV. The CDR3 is CASSLGLAGVFEQYF. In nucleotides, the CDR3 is TGTGCCAGCAGCTTAGGACTAGCGGGAGTATTCGAGCAGTACTTC.

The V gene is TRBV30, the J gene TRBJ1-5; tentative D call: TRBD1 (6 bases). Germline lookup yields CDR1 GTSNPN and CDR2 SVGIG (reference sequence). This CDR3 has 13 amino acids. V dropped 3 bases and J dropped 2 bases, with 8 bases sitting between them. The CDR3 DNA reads TGTGCCTGGAGAAGACAGGGCAATCAGCCCCAGCATTTT. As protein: CAWRRQGNQPQHF.

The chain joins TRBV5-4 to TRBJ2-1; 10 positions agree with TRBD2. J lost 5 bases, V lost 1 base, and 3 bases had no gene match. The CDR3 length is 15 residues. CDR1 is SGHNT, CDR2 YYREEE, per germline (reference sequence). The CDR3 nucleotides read TGTGCCAGCAGCTTGCAACTAGCGGGGAACAATGAGCAGTTCTTC. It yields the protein CASSLQLAGNNEQFF.

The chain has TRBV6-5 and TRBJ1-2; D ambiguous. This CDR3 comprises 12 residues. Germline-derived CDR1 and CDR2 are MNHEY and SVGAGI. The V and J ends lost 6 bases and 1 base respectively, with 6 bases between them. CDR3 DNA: TGTGCCAGCAGGAGCTTTAACTATGGCTACACCTTC. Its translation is CASRSFNYGYTF.

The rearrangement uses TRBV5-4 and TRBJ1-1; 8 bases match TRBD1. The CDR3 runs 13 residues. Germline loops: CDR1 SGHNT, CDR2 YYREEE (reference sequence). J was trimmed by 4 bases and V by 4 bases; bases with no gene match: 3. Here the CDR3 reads CASSQTGGTEAFF. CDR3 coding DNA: TGTGCCAGCAGCCAAACAGGGGGCACTGAAGCTTTCTTT.

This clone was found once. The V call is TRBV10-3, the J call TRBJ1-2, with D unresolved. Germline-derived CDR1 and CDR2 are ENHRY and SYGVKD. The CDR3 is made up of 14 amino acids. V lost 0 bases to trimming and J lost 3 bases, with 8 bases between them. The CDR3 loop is CAISESRDDYGYTF. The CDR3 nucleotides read TGTGCCATCAGTGAGTCGAGAGATGACTATGGCTACACCTTC.

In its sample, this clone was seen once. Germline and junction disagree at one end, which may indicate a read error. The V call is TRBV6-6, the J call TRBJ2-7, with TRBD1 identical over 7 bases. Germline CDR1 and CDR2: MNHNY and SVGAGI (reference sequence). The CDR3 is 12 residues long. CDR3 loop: CASSSRQGEAHF. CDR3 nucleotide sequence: TGTGCCAGCAGTAGCAGACAGGGTGAAGCGCACTTC.

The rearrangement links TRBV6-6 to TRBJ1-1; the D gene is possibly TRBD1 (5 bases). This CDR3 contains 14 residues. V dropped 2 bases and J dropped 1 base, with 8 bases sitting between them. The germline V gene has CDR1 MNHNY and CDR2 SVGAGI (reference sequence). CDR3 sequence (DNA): TGTGCCAGCAGTTACGGGACTACGAACACTGAAGCTTTCTTT. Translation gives CASSYGTTNTEAFF.

The CDR3 sequence: CASSPGLAGAYEQYV. CDR3 in DNA: TGTGCCAGCAGCCCGGGACTAGCGGGGGCCTACGAGCAGTACGTC. This rearrangement joins TRBV7-2 to TRBJ2-7; 14 bases are shared with TRBD2. Unmatched junction bases numbered 2, after V lost 5 bases and J lost 2 bases. Germline V gene data show CDR1 as SGHTA and CDR2 as FQGNSA. The CDR3 has 15 amino acids.